This TCR beta chain derives from a study of neurological immune-mediated disorders. Study conclusions and caveats: It was HTLV-1-associated myelopathy that showed the most TCR clonal expansion, while multiple sclerosis showed the least, falling below healthy controls.

The method for making cDNA was 5'RACE, and it used 10-nucleotide random UMIs. Using its own MiXCR run on the 5' RACE reads, TCRdb lists one record per CDR3 protein. The sample holds 32,000 or so distinct CDR3 sequences, about 12% seen once. Losses at the gene ends were 4 bases for V and 3 bases for J; bases not matched to a gene: 7. This CDR3 is 16 amino acids long. Germline V gene lookup returns CDR1 SGHRS and CDR2 YFSETQ. This clonotype showed up many times. Its antigen is still unknown. The chain combines TRBV5-1 with TRBJ2-1; TRBD2 agrees at 10 bases. The receptor was derived from a woman aged 55-70 years in good health. The source material was PBMCs. CDR3 sequence reads: CASSPQLAGFYNEQFF. CDR3 bases: TGCGCCAGCAGCCCGCAACTAGCGGGATTCTACAATGAGCAGTTCTTC.